The clone carrying this T cell receptor (beta chain) was observed many times. This sample is part of a study of neurological immune-mediated disorders. TCRdb redid the calling of the 5' RACE reads with MiXCR, one entry per CDR3 protein. The table includes about 48,000 distinct CDR3 sequences, about 5.6% detected once. The CDR3 runs 16 residues. V gave up 2 bases and J gave up 5 bases; unmatched junction bases: 8. In germline, CDR1 is SGHRS, CDR2 YFSETQ. This chain uses TRBV5-1 with TRBJ2-1, with 9 bases aligning to TRBD2. The sequenced sample consisted of CD4+ T cells from blood. The clonotype comes from a woman aged 18-29 years with multiple sclerosis. CDR3 sequence reads: CASSLVLAGLNNEQFF. As DNA, the CDR3 is TGCGCCAGCAGCTTAGTTCTAGCGGGGCTTAACAATGAGCAGTTCTTC.